The clone carrying this T cell receptor (beta chain) was observed once. Other DNA sequences of this sample code for an identical CDR3. The data were produced by immunoSEQ multiplex PCR, yet TCRdb's version contains in-frame clones alone and is incomplete. The profile shows about 140,000 clones, more than 75% of them singletons. The ends were cut back, 0 bases at V and 2 bases at J, with 8 bases in the middle. This CDR3 has 14 residues. Germline lookup yields CDR1 SGHNT and CDR2 YYREEE (reference sequence). The source of the sample is a study of blood T cell repertoires in COVID-19. Study-level information: The origin of the acute and convalescent COVID-19 samples was the United States, Italy and Spain. From T cells, B-cell-depleted T cells, or PBMCs came the material, which was cDNA or gDNA.

The clonotype originates from a human donor in a cohort sampled during active COVID-19. The J gene is TRBJ1-1, the V gene TRBV5-4, with D possibly being TRBD1 (5 bases). Sequenced input: peripheral blood. The CDR3, as DNA: TGTGCCAGCAGCTTGGTAGGACACAACACTGAAGCTTTCTTT. Amino acid sequence: CASSLVGHNTEAFF.